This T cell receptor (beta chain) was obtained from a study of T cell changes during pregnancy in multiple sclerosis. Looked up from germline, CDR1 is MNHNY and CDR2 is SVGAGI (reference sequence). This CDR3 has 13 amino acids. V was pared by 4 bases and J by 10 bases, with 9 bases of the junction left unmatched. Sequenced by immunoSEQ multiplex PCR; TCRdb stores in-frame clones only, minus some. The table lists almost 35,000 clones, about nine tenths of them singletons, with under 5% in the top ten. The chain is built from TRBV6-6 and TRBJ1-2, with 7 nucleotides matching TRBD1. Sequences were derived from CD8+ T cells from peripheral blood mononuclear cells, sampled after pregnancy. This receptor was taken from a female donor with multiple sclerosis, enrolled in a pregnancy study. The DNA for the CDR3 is TGTGCCAGCAGTTTTGGGGGACAGTTCGACTACACCTTC. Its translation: CASSFGGQFDYTF.